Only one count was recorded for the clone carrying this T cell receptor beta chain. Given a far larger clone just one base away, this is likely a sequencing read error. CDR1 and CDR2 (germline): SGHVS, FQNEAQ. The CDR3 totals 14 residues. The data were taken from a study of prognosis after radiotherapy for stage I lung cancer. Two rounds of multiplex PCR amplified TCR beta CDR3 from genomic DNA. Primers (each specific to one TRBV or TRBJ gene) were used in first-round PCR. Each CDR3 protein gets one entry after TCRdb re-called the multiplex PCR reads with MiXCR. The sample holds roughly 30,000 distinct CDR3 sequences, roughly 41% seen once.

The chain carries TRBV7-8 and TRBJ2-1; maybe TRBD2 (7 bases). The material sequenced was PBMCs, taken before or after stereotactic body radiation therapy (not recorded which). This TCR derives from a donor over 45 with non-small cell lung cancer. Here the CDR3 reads CASSGSPGGNERYF. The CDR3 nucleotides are TGTGCCAGCAGCGGATCCCCGGGGGGCAACGAGCGGTACTTC.